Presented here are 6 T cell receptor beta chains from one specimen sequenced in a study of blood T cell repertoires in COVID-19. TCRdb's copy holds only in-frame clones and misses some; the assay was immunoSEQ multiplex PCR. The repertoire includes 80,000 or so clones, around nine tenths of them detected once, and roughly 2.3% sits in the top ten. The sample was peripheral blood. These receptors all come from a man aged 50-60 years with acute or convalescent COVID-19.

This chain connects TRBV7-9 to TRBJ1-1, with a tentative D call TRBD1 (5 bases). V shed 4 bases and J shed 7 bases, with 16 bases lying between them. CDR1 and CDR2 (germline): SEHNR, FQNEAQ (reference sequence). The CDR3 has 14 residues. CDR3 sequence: CASSSRATVSEAFF. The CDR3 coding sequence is TGTGCCAGCAGCTCAAGGGCGACAGTGAGTGAAGCTTTCTTT.

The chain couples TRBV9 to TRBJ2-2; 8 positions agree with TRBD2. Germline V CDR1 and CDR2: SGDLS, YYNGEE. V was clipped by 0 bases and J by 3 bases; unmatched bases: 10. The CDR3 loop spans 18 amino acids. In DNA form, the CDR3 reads TGTGCCAGCAGCGTAGGTGGTAGCGGGGTTCTGCACACCGGGGAGCTGTTTTTT. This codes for CASSVGGSGVLHTGELFF.

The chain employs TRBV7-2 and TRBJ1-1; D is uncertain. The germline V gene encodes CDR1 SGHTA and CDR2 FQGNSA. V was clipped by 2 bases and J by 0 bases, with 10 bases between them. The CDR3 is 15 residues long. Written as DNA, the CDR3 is TGTGCCAGCAGCTTACAGGCACAATTGAACACTGAAGCTTTCTTT. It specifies CASSLQAQLNTEAFF.

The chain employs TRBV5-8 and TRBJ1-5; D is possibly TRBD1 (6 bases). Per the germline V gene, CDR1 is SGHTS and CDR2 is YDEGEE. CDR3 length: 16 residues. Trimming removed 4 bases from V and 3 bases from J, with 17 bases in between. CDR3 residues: CASSPGRGLVNQPQHF. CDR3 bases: TGTGCCAGCAGCCCGGGGAGGGGGTTGGTCAATCAGCCCCAGCATTTT. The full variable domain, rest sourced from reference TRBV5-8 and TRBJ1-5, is EAGVTQSPTHLIKTRGQQATLRCSPISGHTSVYWYQQALGLGLQFLLWYDEGEERNRGNFPPRFSGRQFPNYSSELNVNALELEDSALYLCASSPGRGLVNQPQHFGDGTRLSIL.

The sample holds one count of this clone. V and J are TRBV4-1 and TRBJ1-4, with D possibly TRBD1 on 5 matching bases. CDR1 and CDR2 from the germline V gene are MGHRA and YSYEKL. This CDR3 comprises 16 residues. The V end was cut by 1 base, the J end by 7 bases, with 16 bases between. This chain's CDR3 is CASSQGSLGHGEKLFF. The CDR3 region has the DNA TGCGCCAGCAGCCAAGGGTCGTTGGGGCATGGTGAAAAACTGTTTTTT.

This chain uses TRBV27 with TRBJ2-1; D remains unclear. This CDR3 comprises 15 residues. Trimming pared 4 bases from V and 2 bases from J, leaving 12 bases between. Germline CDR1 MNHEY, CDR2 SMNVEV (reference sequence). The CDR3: CASSSETETYNEQFF. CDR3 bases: TGTGCCAGCAGTTCGGAGACTGAAACCTACAATGAGCAGTTCTTC.